The 10 T cell receptor beta chains presented below share a single source sample, sequenced in a study of CD8+CD57+ T cells in acquired aplastic anemia listed by TCRdb under 2018. Sequenced on an Illumina HiSeq 2000. TCR beta VDJ combination and CDR3 sequence profiling used genomic DNA as the template. TCRdb ran its own pipeline on the public reads, namely fastp trimming at Q25 and MiXCR clone calling, and kept in-frame beta chains. All rows with the same CDR3 protein become a single entry with the most common DNA and genes. Recorded for this sample are 200,000 to 250,000 distinct CDR3 sequences; approximately 35% of them occurred a single time. Of the sample, 1.1% falls within the top ten clones. The sample consisted of sorted CD4+, CD8+, or CD8+CD57+ T cells (not recorded which) from PBMCs. The receptors here all came from a human donor in good health, serving as a control.

V gene TRBV11-1 combines with J gene TRBJ1-5, with a possible D match to TRBD1 (6 bases). Trimming stripped 5 bases from V and 6 bases from J, with 20 bases between. The CDR3 consists of 16 residues. Per the germline V gene, CDR1 is SGHAT and CDR2 is FQDESV (reference sequence). The CDR3, as DNA: TGTGCCAGCAGCCTCGCAGCCGGGGGGGCGGGTCAGCCCCAGCATTTT. Amino acid sequence: CASSLAAGGAGQPQHF.

This clonotype has just a few counts. This sequence joins TRBV5-4 and TRBJ2-7; D assignment may be TRBD1 or TRBD2 (5 bases each). Trimming pared 4 bases from V and 1 base from J, leaving 12 bases between. The CDR3 spans 14 residues. Germline V gives CDR1 SGHNT, CDR2 YYREEE (reference sequence). CDR3 sequence: CASSPDGGSYEQYF. The DNA for the CDR3 is TGTGCCAGCAGCCCCGATGGGGGTTCCTACGAGCAGTACTTC.

J is TRBJ2-2 and V is TRBV25-1; a weak D match, TRBD1 (5 bases). The CDR3 spans 15 residues. CDR1 is MGHDK, CDR2 SYGVNS, per germline. Between the trimmed V and J ends, which lost 6 bases and 1 base, there was a span of 12 bases. CDR3 loop: CASRGPNLNTGELFF. Here the CDR3 DNA reads TGTGCCAGCAGGGGGCCTAACTTGAACACCGGGGAGCTGTTTTTT.

The chain joins TRBV13 to TRBJ2-1; TRBD2 matches at 7 bases. The CDR3 has 16 residues. Per the germline V gene, CDR1 is PRHDT and CDR2 is FYEKMQ (reference sequence). V lost 3 bases to trimming and J lost 4 bases; unmatched junction nucleotides: 9. Here the CDR3 reads CASSFRRGRMYNEQFF. Written as DNA, the CDR3 is TGTGCCAGCAGCTTCCGTCGCGGGAGAATGTACAATGAGCAGTTCTTC.

A word on this clonotype: Compared with germline, one end of the junction differs, possibly owing to a read error. The chain uses TRBV20-1 and TRBJ2-7; 7 nucleotides match TRBD2. The CDR3 loop spans 15 amino acids. The germline V gene encodes CDR1 DFQATT and CDR2 SNEGSKA (reference sequence). CDR3 sequence reads: CSARDPRGGFGERYF. For the CDR3, the DNA is TGCAGTGCTAGAGATCCGAGGGGAGGGTTTGGTGAGCGGTACTTC.

The table lists this clonotype with a few counts. This sequence joins TRBV19 and TRBJ1-2; D not resolved. CDR1 and CDR2 (germline): LNHDA, SQIVND (reference sequence). The CDR3 loop spans 12 amino acids. With 4 bases removed from V and 2 bases from J, the gap between germline ends came to 5 bases. The CDR3: CASSTLNYGYTF. CDR3 in DNA: TGTGCCAGTAGTACCCTGAACTATGGCTACACCTTC.

This clonotype was observed many times. V gene TRBV2 combines with J gene TRBJ1-3; D not resolved. Looked up from germline, CDR1 is SNHLY and CDR2 is FYNNEI. The CDR3 extends over 12 amino acids. V shed 6 bases and J shed 3 bases, with 6 bases lying between them. DNA of the CDR3: TGTGCCAGCAGGCAGGATGGAAACACCATATATTTT. Translated, it gives CASRQDGNTIYF. Full variable domain (outside the CDR3, taken from reference TRBV2 and TRBJ1-3): EPEVTQTPSHQVTQMGQEVILRCVPISNHLYFYWYRQILGQKVEFLVSFYNNEISEKSEIFDDQFSVERPDGSNFTLKIRSTKLEDSAMYFCASRQDGNTIYFGEGSWLTVV.

This clonotype was seen at least ten times. The gene calls are TRBV5-1 and TRBJ1-1; D remains unclear. CDR1 SGHRS and CDR2 YFSETQ come from the germline V gene. Between the trimmed V and J ends, which lost 0 bases and 2 bases, there was a span of 5 bases. This CDR3 spans 13 amino acids. The CDR3 here is CASSLDYNTEAFF. As DNA, the CDR3 is TGCGCCAGCAGCTTGGACTATAACACTGAAGCTTTCTTT.

V and J are TRBV5-1 and TRBJ2-2; D gene ambiguous. V lost 0 bases to trimming and J lost 0 bases, with 6 bases between them. The germline V gene has CDR1 SGHRS and CDR2 YFSETQ. CDR3 length: 15 residues. This chain's CDR3 is CASSLAGPNTGELFF. The CDR3 DNA reads as TGCGCCAGCAGCTTGGCCGGACCGAACACCGGGGAGCTGTTTTTT.

This clonotype appeared many times. The rearrangement uses TRBV19 and TRBJ1-2, with no clear D. The CDR3 loop spans 11 amino acids. Germline lookup yields CDR1 LNHDA and CDR2 SQIVND (reference sequence). The V and J ends lost 6 bases and 8 bases respectively, with 10 bases between them. The CDR3 loop reads CASRAAGGYTF. The CDR3 DNA reads as TGTGCCAGTAGGGCGGCCGGAGGCTACACCTTC. Full variable domain (remainder filled in from reference TRBV19 and TRBJ1-2): DGGITQSPKYLFRKEGQNVTLSCEQNLNHDAMYWYRQDPGQGLRLIYYSQIVNDFQKGDIAEGYSVSREKKESFPLTVTSAQKNPTAFYLCASRAAGGYTFGSGTRLTVV.